The 11 T cell receptor beta chains reported below all come from one sample, sequenced in a study of shared clonotypes between healthy human individuals. Produced via immunoSEQ multiplex PCR; TCRdb's table is partial and in-frame only. The repertoire holds over 950,000 clones, with about 72% as singletons. The sample was memory CD4+ T cells from PBMCs. Subset denoted: CD45RA-negative fraction. These receptors came from a man between 18 and 29 years old in good health. Some clones in this sample may be carry-over from other donors' samples.

The genes are TRBV28 and TRBJ2-4; TRBD2 matches 8 bases. Germline V gives CDR1 MDHEN, CDR2 SYDVKM. Unmatched junction bases numbered 6, after V lost 2 bases and J lost 3 bases. The CDR3 is 16 amino acids. CDR3 DNA sequence: TGTGCCAGCAGTTTAGGGCTAGCGGGTAGCAAAAACATTCAGTACTTC. Protein: CASSLGLAGSKNIQYF.

On this clone: The sample holds other DNA sequences that translate to the same CDR3. This sequence joins TRBV5-1 and TRBJ2-7; TRBD2 matches 11 bases. The CDR3 extends over 15 amino acids. The J segment lost 4 bases and the V segment lost 2 bases, leaving 5 bases of the junction unmatched. CDR1 is SGHRS, CDR2 YFSETQ, per germline. CDR3 coding DNA: TGCGCCAGCAGCTTAGAAACTAGCGGGAGTTACGAGCAGTACTTC. Its protein product is CASSLETSGSYEQYF.

The gene calls are TRBV7-9 and TRBJ1-4; D possibly corresponds to TRBD1 (5 bases). V was shortened by 5 bases and J by 8 bases, with 18 bases between the two germline ends. CDR3 length: 15 residues. CDR1 is SEHNR and CDR2 is FQNEAQ in the germline V gene (reference sequence). The CDR3 region has the DNA TGTGCCAGCAGCAGAGGAGACGGAGGGGAGGAAAAACTGTTTTTT. As protein: CASSRGDGGEEKLFF.

This chain links TRBV9 with TRBJ2-6; D is unclear. The CDR3 consists of 18 residues. CDR1 and CDR2 from the germline V gene are SGDLS and YYNGEE. The ends were cut back, 0 bases at V and 0 bases at J, with 13 bases in the middle. CDR3 nucleotide sequence: TGTGCCAGCAGCGTAGCATCCCAGTCTAGCTCTGGGGCCAACGTCCTGACTTTC. Its protein product is CASSVASQSSSGANVLTF.

The chain is built from TRBV23-1 and TRBJ2-7; D remains unclear. TRBV23-1 is an open reading frame, and its role is uncertain. Trimming took 8 bases from V and 3 from J, leaving 17 bases between them. CDR3 length: 14 residues. In nucleotides, the CDR3 is TGCGCCAGCTTAGTTAGTTGTAATCTCTACGAGCAGTACTTC. Translating it yields CASLVSCNLYEQYF.

V gene TRBV6-1 combines with J gene TRBJ1-2; TRBD1 might be the D (5 bases). The germline V and J ends were trimmed by 5 bases and 3 bases, with 16 bases remaining between them. Germline CDR1 is MNHNS and CDR2 is SASEGT. The CDR3 length is 15 residues. DNA for the CDR3: TGTGCCAGCAGTAAGGGGCCCAGCAGGGACTATGGCTACACCTTC. Protein: CASSKGPSRDYGYTF.

This clone was seen just once. V and J are TRBV10-2 and TRBJ2-7; 10 nucleotides match TRBD1. The trim removed 5 bases at V and 9 bases at J, leaving 10 bases unmatched. This CDR3 region has 14 residues. CDR1 and CDR2 (germline): WSHSY, SAAADI. The CDR3 DNA reads TGCGCCAGCAGTCTGGGACAGGGGCCTTATGGGCAGTACTTC. It translates to CASSLGQGPYGQYF.

The chain couples TRBV6-6 to TRBJ1-3; TRBD1 might be the D (6 bases). Trimming removed 6 bases from V and 2 bases from J, with 11 bases in between. This CDR3 comprises 14 residues. The germline V gene encodes CDR1 MNHNY and CDR2 SVGAGI (reference sequence). The CDR3: CASSRRDTGNTIYF. The CDR3 region has the DNA TGTGCCAGCAGCCGACGGGACACTGGAAACACCATATATTTT.

V usage is TRBV5-1 and J usage is TRBJ2-3, with TRBD1 identical over 8 bases. Unmatched junction bases numbered 8, after V lost 0 bases and J lost 5 bases. The CDR3 contains 16 residues. Germline assignment: CDR1 SGHRS and CDR2 YFSETQ. Here the CDR3 DNA reads TGCGCCAGCAGCTTGGGGCTGGACAGGGCCGTAGATACGCAGTATTTT. Translating gives CASSLGLDRAVDTQYF.

Concerning this clone itself: The junction differs from germline at one of its ends, possibly a read error. The rearrangement joins TRBV2 to TRBJ1-5; D is possibly TRBD1 (6 bases). Germline V gives CDR1 SNHLY, CDR2 FYNNEI. The CDR3 length is 14 residues. DNA of the CDR3: TGTGCCGGCAGCCCTGGGGGCCACCTGTCGCCCCAGCATTTT. Translating it yields CAGSPGGHLSPQHF.

The V call is TRBV28, the J call TRBJ2-5; 9 bases map to TRBD2. The last part of the DNA fits TRBJ2-7 better; the J call may be wrong. Germline CDR1 and CDR2: MDHEN and SYDVKM. The CDR3 runs to 17 residues. In nucleotides, the CDR3 is TGTGCCAGCACCACGGACACACCCAGACTAGCGGCCTACGAGCAGTACTTC. Translated, it gives CASTTDTPRLAAYEQYF.